Following are 30 T cell receptor beta chains from one sample sequenced in a study of blood T cells in healthy people across ages. Primed by a sample-barcoded 5' primer and a J-beta primer mix, a second PCR proceeded for about 6 to 12 cycles. One entry per CDR3 protein, called by TCRdb with MiXCR from the 5' RACE reads. The table lists more than 650,000 distinct CDR3 sequences, 22% of them singletons. The sample was blood. The receptors come from an older man in good health.

V and J are TRBV4-3 and TRBJ2-2; 13 bases map to TRBD2. The germline V gene has CDR1 LGHNA and CDR2 YSLEER. J lost 4 bases, V lost 4 bases, and 6 bases had no gene match. The CDR3 contains 17 residues. CDR3 sequence (DNA): TGCGCCAGCAGCCGTAGGACTAGCGGGAGTGTCACCGGGGAGCTGTTTTTT. As protein: CASSRRTSGSVTGELFF.

This clonotype was detected a few times. The chain uses TRBV5-1 and TRBJ2-3; TRBD2 matches 7 bases. The germline CDR1 and CDR2 sequences are SGHRS and YFSETQ. The J segment lost 2 bases and the V segment lost 4 bases, leaving 7 bases of the junction unmatched. This CDR3 is built from 15 residues. CDR3 sequence (DNA): TGCGCCAGCAGCCCCCAGCGGGGTCCCACAGATACGCAGTATTTT. Protein sequence: CASSPQRGPTDTQYF.

The CDR3 loop is CATNAEGKCEQYF. The CDR3 DNA sequence: TGTGCCACCAACGCCGAGGGAAAGTGCGAGCAGTACTTC. This chain joins TRBV24-1 and TRBJ2-7; TRBD2 is a possible D gene (5 bases). The CDR3 has 13 residues. Germline loops: CDR1 KGHDR, CDR2 SFDVKD. V lost 8 bases and J lost 6, with 16 bases in between.

In its sample, this clonotype was seen a few times. In DNA, the CDR3 is TGTGCCATCAGTGAGGGGAGGGTGAACACTGAAGCTTTCTTT. It translates to CAISEGRVNTEAFF. The V call is TRBV10-3, the J call TRBJ1-1; D is ambiguous. The CDR3 has 14 residues. The germline V gene has CDR1 ENHRY and CDR2 SYGVKD. V lost 2 bases, J lost 0 bases, and 7 bases lay in between.

Concerning this clonotype: One end of the junction does not line up with germline, which may come from a read error. The chain is built from TRBV6-6 and TRBJ1-4; D is uncertain. CDR1 MNHNY and CDR2 SVGAGI come from the germline V gene (reference sequence). The length of the CDR3 is 12 residues. The DNA for the CDR3 is TGTGCCAGCAGTTCCAATAATGAAGAACTGTTTTTT. It specifies CASSSNNEELFF.

Note on this clonotype: This is likely a read error, given that the CDR3 carries no conserved phenylalanine or tryptophan at its end. It is unclear where the CDR3 begins or ends on the DNA, so no DNA is shown, and the CDR3 is as TCRdb lists it. This chain connects TRBV12-3 or TRBV12-4 to TRBJ2-3; the table's D call of TRBD2 was not tested on the DNA. The CDR3 is 14 residues long, counting both termini. The CDR3 spells CASSPSGRSDTQYS.

This clonotype has only a few counts. V usage is TRBV13 and J usage is TRBJ2-7, with TRBD1 matching over 11 bases. J was trimmed by 3 bases and V by 5 bases; bases with no gene match: 12. The germline V gene encodes CDR1 PRHDT and CDR2 FYEKMQ (reference sequence). This CDR3 has 17 amino acids. The CDR3 loop reads CASSRRTGGTTYYEQYF. The CDR3, as DNA: TGTGCCAGCAGCCGCAGGACAGGGGGCACCACTTACTACGAGCAGTACTTC.

This clonotype was observed a handful of times. V is TRBV7-9 and J is TRBJ2-2, with TRBD2 matching 12 bases. J lost 4 bases, V lost 5 bases, and 2 bases had no gene match. From germline, CDR1 is SEHNR and CDR2 FQNEAQ (reference sequence). The CDR3 is 15 amino acids. CDR3 sequence: CASSGLAGPTGELFF. CDR3 nucleotide sequence: TGTGCCAGCAGCGGACTAGCGGGACCCACCGGGGAGCTGTTTTTT.

V usage is TRBV7-2 and J usage is TRBJ1-4; TRBD1 aligns across 8 bases. The CDR3 has 15 amino acids. Per germline, CDR1 SGHTA and CDR2 FQGNSA. J was trimmed by 3 bases and V by 4 bases; bases with no gene match: 4. This CDR3 reads CASSSDRGPNEKLFF. CDR3 bases: TGTGCCAGCAGCTCCGACAGGGGACCTAATGAAAAACTGTTTTTT. Filled out from reference TRBV7-2 and TRBJ1-4, the complete variable domain reads GAGVSQSPSNKVTEKGKDVELRCDPISGHTALYWYRQSLGQGLEFLIYFQGNSAPDKSGLPSDRFSAERTGGSVSTLTIQRTQQEDSAVYLCASSSDRGPNEKLFFGSGTQLSVL.

This chain uses TRBV5-1 with TRBJ2-5; 9 bases map to TRBD2. This CDR3 is 15 amino acids long. The V and J ends lost 2 bases and 4 bases, in that order; junction bases with no gene match: 6. CDR1 and CDR2 from the germline V gene are SGHRS and YFSETQ. As DNA, the CDR3 is TGCGCCAGCAGCTTTAGCGGGGGCTCCGGAGAGACCCAGTACTTC. Protein: CASSFSGGSGETQYF.

The rearrangement uses TRBV19 and TRBJ1-4; D unclear. Germline lookup yields CDR1 LNHDA and CDR2 SQIVND (reference sequence). The V end was cut by 3 bases, the J end by 3 bases, with 11 bases between. The CDR3 spans 15 residues. In nucleotides, the CDR3 is TGTGCCAGTAGTATTCAGGTGACGGCTAATGAAAAACTGTTTTTT. Its protein is CASSIQVTANEKLFF.

J is TRBJ2-7 and V is TRBV25-1; D might be TRBD1 (6 bases). This CDR3 has 11 amino acids. V was pared by 11 bases and J by 7 bases, with 15 bases between. Germline V gene data show CDR1 as MGHDK and CDR2 as SYGVNS. The CDR3 DNA is TGTGCCCGCCTGGGGGCGCGGGAGCAGTACTTC. Protein product: CARLGAREQYF.

The chain combines TRBV20-1 with TRBJ1-1, with TRBD1 identical over 7 bases. The CDR3 has 14 residues. Germline values: CDR1 DFQATT, CDR2 SNEGSKA (reference sequence). CDR3 in DNA: TGCAATGCGCTTGGGGACAGCCTGAACACTGAAGCTTTCTTT. Translating gives CNALGDSLNTEAFF.

The chain employs TRBV18 and TRBJ1-2, with 8 nucleotides matching TRBD1. Germline V lookup: CDR1 KGHSH, CDR2 LQKENI. The CDR3 is 13 residues long. Unmatched junction bases numbered 6, after V lost 2 bases and J lost 10 bases. Written as DNA, the CDR3 is TGTGCCAGCTCACCAGGGACAGGTGGGGCCTACACCTTC. Its translation is CASSPGTGGAYTF.

This chain uses TRBV5-1 with TRBJ2-5; D gene ambiguous. Per the germline V gene, CDR1 is SGHRS and CDR2 is YFSETQ. V lost 10 bases and J lost 4, with 17 bases in between. This CDR3 region has 13 residues. CDR3 sequence (DNA): TGCGCCTTACCTGGTCGAGTACGAGAGACCCAGTACTTC. Its protein is CALPGRVRETQYF.

This chain uses TRBV5-1 with TRBJ2-3, with unresolved D. This CDR3 is built from 14 residues. V gave up 2 bases and J gave up 4 bases, with 11 bases separating them. Germline V gene sequence: CDR1 SGHRS, CDR2 YFSETQ. CDR3 region: CASSLRPEADTQYF. In nucleotides, the CDR3 is TGCGCCAGCAGCTTACGGCCCGAAGCAGATACGCAGTATTTT.

This clonotype was found a few times. The chain couples TRBV4-1 to TRBJ2-2; D may be TRBD2 (6 bases). The length of the CDR3 is 16 residues. V was shortened by 4 bases and J by 9 bases, with 21 bases between the two germline ends. Germline CDR1 and CDR2: MGHRA and YSYEKL. As DNA, the CDR3 is TGCGCCAGCAGCCCGTCCTTGGAGGGGTTCAGGCGGGAGCTGTTTTTT. Amino acid sequence: CASSPSLEGFRRELFF.

Regarding this clonotype: One end of the junction is discordant with germline, which a read error may explain. The V and J genes are TRBV3-1 and TRBJ1-2; D is perhaps TRBD1 (6 bases). Germline CDR1 reads LGHDT; CDR2 reads YNNKEL (reference sequence). This CDR3 has 16 amino acids. In nucleotides, the CDR3 is TGTGCCAGCAGCCAAGCTCTGGGACAACCTAACTATGGCCACACCTTC. Translating gives CASSQALGQPNYGHTF.

This sequence joins TRBV12-5 and TRBJ2-2; D remains unclear. The germline gives CDR1 LGHNT, CDR2 FRNRAP. V was trimmed by 3 bases and J by 6 bases, leaving 5 bases between them. The CDR3 consists of 12 residues. The CDR3 DNA reads as TGTGCTAGTGGTTTCAACCCCGGGGAGCTGTTTTTT. Amino acids: CASGFNPGELFF.

The chain uses TRBV5-1 and TRBJ2-3, with D possibly being TRBD1 or TRBD2 (5 bases each). Germline V lookup: CDR1 SGHRS, CDR2 YFSETQ. This CDR3 has 16 residues. The V end was cut by 2 bases, the J end by 1 base, with 14 bases between. The CDR3 protein is CASSFAGGVGTDTQYF. The CDR3 region has the DNA TGCGCCAGCAGCTTCGCTGGGGGTGTAGGCACAGATACGCAGTATTTT.

Here the CDR3 reads CAITETGGGTDTQYF. CDR3 bases: TGTGCCATCACGGAGACAGGGGGCGGCACAGATACGCAGTATTTT. The chain is built from TRBV10-3 and TRBJ2-3; 10 bases fit TRBD1. CDR1 is ENHRY and CDR2 is SYGVKD in the germline V gene. V lost 7 bases, J lost 1 base, and 5 bases stayed unmatched. The CDR3 contains 15 residues.

This clonotype showed up many times. This chain links TRBV7-2 with TRBJ2-1; 10 nucleotides match TRBD2. Germline V CDR1 and CDR2: SGHTA, FQGNSA. Trimming took 8 bases from V and 4 from J; bases not matched to a gene: 8. CDR3 length equals 15 residues. The CDR3 loop reads CASSPIAGGYNEQFF. The CDR3 DNA reads as TGTGCCAGCTCACCTATAGCGGGAGGTTACAATGAGCAGTTCTTC.

This clonotype was seen repeatedly, ten times or more. This chain joins TRBV27 and TRBJ2-7; a possible D gene is TRBD1 (5 bases). Germline values: CDR1 MNHEY, CDR2 SMNVEV (reference sequence). Trimming cost V 5 bases and J 6 bases, with 14 bases left between them. The CDR3 covers 13 residues. The CDR3 nucleotides are TGTGCCAGCAGTAGGGGAAACGGTTTCGAGCAGTACTTC. Translated: CASSRGNGFEQYF.

This clonotype has just a few counts. V is TRBV5-1 and J is TRBJ1-2; D possibly corresponds to TRBD1 (5 bases). The germline gives CDR1 SGHRS, CDR2 YFSETQ. V lost 0 bases and J 4 bases, leaving 10 bases between the germline ends. The CDR3 runs to 14 residues. The CDR3 bases are TGCGCCAGCAGCTTGGCCCCCGGGGCCTATGGCTACACCTTC. This encodes CASSLAPGAYGYTF.

This clonotype was detected only a few times. This rearrangement joins TRBV19 to TRBJ2-4; unclear D gene. The length of the CDR3 is 16 residues. Germline assignment: CDR1 LNHDA and CDR2 SQIVND (reference sequence). Trimming stripped 1 base from V and 0 bases from J, with 10 bases between. The CDR3 reads CASSIGYSGAKNIQYF. CDR3 in DNA: TGTGCCAGTAGTATAGGTTATTCGGGAGCCAAAAACATTCAGTACTTC.

This chain uses TRBV6-1 with TRBJ1-2; D is unclear. Germline assignment: CDR1 MNHNS and CDR2 SASEGT. This CDR3 is built from 15 residues. The V end was cut by 2 bases, the J end by 5 bases, with 15 bases between. DNA of the CDR3: TGTGCCAGCAGTGAACCTGGGGAATGGGAGTATGGCTACACCTTC. Protein sequence: CASSEPGEWEYGYTF.

This clonotype was counted only a few times. This sequence joins TRBV20-1 and TRBJ1-1; 7 bases fit TRBD1. CDR3 size: 16 residues. V lost 0 bases and J lost 2; bases outside the gene matches: 9. CDR1 is DFQATT and CDR2 is SNEGSKA in the germline V gene (reference sequence). The CDR3 loop is CSARDPGQGENTEAFF. The DNA for the CDR3 is TGCAGTGCTAGAGATCCGGGGCAGGGGGAAAACACTGAAGCTTTCTTT.

This clonotype has more than one count but fewer than ten. The genes are TRBV14 and TRBJ2-5, with D uncertain. V was trimmed by 1 base and J by 0 bases, leaving 12 bases between them. CDR1 and CDR2 (germline): SGHDN, FVKESK. The CDR3 totals 16 residues. CDR3 sequence (DNA): TGTGCCAGCAGCCAAGGGATTGGTGATTACCAAGAGACCCAGTACTTC. This gives the protein CASSQGIGDYQETQYF.

This chain links TRBV20-1 with TRBJ1-2; D unresolved. V lost 3 bases and J 5 bases, leaving 10 bases between the germline ends. Per the germline V gene, CDR1 is DFQATT and CDR2 is SNEGSKA (reference sequence). The length of the CDR3 is 12 residues. The chain's CDR3 is CSASLYNYGYTF. DNA of the CDR3: TGCAGTGCTAGCCTGTACAATTATGGCTACACCTTC.

The chain links TRBV7-8 to TRBJ2-5; no firm D call. Near its end, the DNA agrees better with TRBJ2-1, so the J call may be wrong. This CDR3 is 13 amino acids long. Germline V gives CDR1 SGHVS, CDR2 FQNEAQ. The CDR3 nucleotides read TGTGCCAGCAGCTTAGACATCAGGAATGAGCAGTTCTTC. It yields the protein CASSLDIRNEQFF.